This TCR beta chain was captured in a study of regulatory T cells in long-lasting Graves disease. CDR1 and CDR2 from the germline V gene are SGHAT and FQNNGV. This CDR3 has 13 residues. With 5 bases clipped from V and 13 bases from J, the junction kept 11 bases outside the gene matches. In building TCR beta libraries, iRepertoire HTBI primers were used together with Arm-PCR of CDR3 regions. TCRdb passed the multiplex PCR reads through MiXCR, listing each CDR3 protein once. The sample shows 420,000 or so distinct CDR3 sequences, over 15% of them seen only once. Time point in this sample: newly diagnosed GD, antithyroid drugs for less than 3 months. After RNA was extracted from PBMCs, the TCR library was made from it. The patients were drawn from one endocrinology department in Xi'an, China. This clonotype showed up many times. These data are also associated with another study on T cells in Graves' hyperthyroidism and ophthalmopathy.

The sequence derives from a woman aged 18-35 years with Graves disease. The sample was peripheral blood mononuclear cells (PBMCs), taken at new diagnosis, from a patient treated with antithyroid drugs. The chain uses TRBV11-2 and TRBJ2-1; 7 bases align to TRBD1. The CDR3 nucleotides are TGTGCCAGCAGCCTCAACAGGGGACCGATCCAGTTCTTC. Translating it yields CASSLNRGPIQFF.